The 22 T cell receptor beta chains in this list originate from one sample, sequenced in a study of CD8 T cells in ankylosing spondylitis. MiXCR, applied by TCRdb to the 5' RACE reads, yields one record per CDR3 protein. The data show more than 60,000 distinct CDR3 sequences, with about 5.4% seen just once and about 2% held by the top ten. Source material: blood, either unsorted or a sorted T cell fraction (not recorded which). These receptors originate from a male donor with ankylosing spondylitis or in good health (not recorded which).

In its sample, this clonotype was seen many times. CDR3 in amino acids: CASGKWGQGANEQFF. CDR3 bases: TGTGCCAGCGGTAAATGGGGACAGGGGGCGAATGAGCAGTTCTTC. The V gene is TRBV9, the J gene TRBJ2-1, with 12 bases lining up with TRBD1. CDR3 size: 15 residues. With 7 bases clipped from V and 7 bases from J, the junction kept 9 bases outside the gene matches. Germline loops: CDR1 SGDLS, CDR2 YYNGEE.

The sample holds many counts of this clonotype. The genes are TRBV18 and TRBJ1-2; TRBD1 matches at 8 bases. Trimming cost V 4 bases and J 4 bases; bases outside gene matches: 14. Germline V gene sequence: CDR1 KGHSH, CDR2 LQKENI. The CDR3 extends over 17 amino acids. Here the CDR3 DNA reads TGTGCCAGCTCACGAGACCTCCCAGGGGGCGAGAGCTATGGCTACACCTTC. Translated: CASSRDLPGGESYGYTF. Full variable domain (missing parts from reference TRBV18 and TRBJ1-2): NAGVMQNPRHLVRRRGQEARLRCSPMKGHSHVYWYRQLPEEGLKFMVYLQKENIIDESGMPKERFSAEFPKEGPSILRIQQVVRGDSAAYFCASSRDLPGGESYGYTFGSGTRLTVV.

This clonotype showed up many times. The chain employs TRBV19 and TRBJ2-7; D possibly matches TRBD1 or TRBD2 (5 bases each). This CDR3 contains 16 residues. CDR1 is LNHDA and CDR2 is SQIVND in the germline V gene (reference sequence). V lost 5 bases and J lost 1, with 18 bases in between. In DNA, the CDR3 is TGTGCCAGTAGTTTCACCGGTGGGACGGGTTCCTACGAGCAGTACTTC. It yields the protein CASSFTGGTGSYEQYF.

This clonotype was seen a few times. The DNA for the CDR3 is TGTGCCAGCCAAATCAGGGTGGGGAACTATGGCTACACCTTC. Its translation: CASQIRVGNYGYTF. This rearrangement joins TRBV6-1 to TRBJ1-2; a possible D gene is TRBD1 (5 bases). The V gene lost 8 bases and the J gene lost 2 bases, with 15 bases spanning the gap. The CDR3 contains 14 residues. Germline CDR1 and CDR2: MNHNS and SASEGT.

This clonotype was recorded at least ten times. The J gene is TRBJ1-5, the V gene TRBV20-1, with D perhaps TRBD1 (6 bases). The V and J ends lost 5 bases and 6 bases respectively, with 17 bases between them. Per germline, CDR1 DFQATT and CDR2 SNEGSKA (reference sequence). This CDR3 has 14 amino acids. The CDR3 DNA is TGCAGTGCTCTTACAGGGAGTGAGGGTCAGCCCCAGCATTTT. It yields the protein CSALTGSEGQPQHF.

This clonotype was found many times. The chain uses TRBV20-1 and TRBJ2-2; no clear D gene. This CDR3 is 14 amino acids long. In germline, CDR1 is DFQATT, CDR2 SNEGSKA (reference sequence). V was shortened by 0 bases and J by 5 bases, with 10 bases between the two germline ends. The CDR3 DNA reads TGCAGTGCTAGAGAGCCGGGTTGGACCGGGGAGCTGTTTTTT. Its translation: CSAREPGWTGELFF.

The chain combines TRBV7-2 with TRBJ1-1; the match to TRBD1 covers 7 bases. Germline CDR1 and CDR2: SGHTA and FQGNSA. V lost 5 bases and J lost 1; bases outside the gene matches: 10. There are 16 residues in the CDR3. Here the CDR3 reads CASSPAGTARNTEAFF. The CDR3 nucleotides are TGTGCCAGCAGCCCCGCGGGGACAGCAAGGAACACTGAAGCTTTCTTT.

On this clonotype: Relative to the germline gene, one junction end is altered; a read error may explain this. V and J are TRBV7-2 and TRBJ2-5; 12 bases match TRBD1. Per the germline V gene, CDR1 is SGHTA and CDR2 is FQGNSA. This CDR3 contains 15 residues. CDR3 in amino acids: CAISFPGQGAETQYF. For the CDR3, the DNA is TGTGCCATCAGCTTTCCGGGACAGGGGGCTGAGACCCAGTACTTC.

This clonotype was recorded at least ten times. The chain combines TRBV7-9 with TRBJ1-1; D remains unclear. This CDR3 region has 15 residues. V dropped 2 bases and J dropped 6 bases, with 16 bases sitting between them. Germline CDR1 is SEHNR and CDR2 is FQNEAQ (reference sequence). The CDR3 bases are TGTGCCAGCAGCTTATCGACCCGCACGGGTCCTGAAGCTTTCTTT. Translation gives CASSLSTRTGPEAFF.

This clonotype was observed at least ten times. The V gene is TRBV28, the J gene TRBJ2-6; D gene unclear. V dropped 2 bases and J dropped 4 bases, with 3 bases sitting between them. The CDR3 spans 13 residues. Germline V CDR1 and CDR2: MDHEN, SYDVKM. The CDR3 DNA reads as TGTGCCAGCAGTTTAAACGGGGCCAACGTCCTGACTTTC. As protein: CASSLNGANVLTF.

In this sample, this clonotype turned up many times. J is TRBJ2-7 and V is TRBV7-2, with D possibly being TRBD1 or TRBD2 (5 bases each). The V gene lost 5 bases and the J gene lost 7 bases, with 12 bases spanning the gap. From germline, CDR1 is SGHTA and CDR2 FQGNSA. The CDR3 loop spans 12 amino acids. The CDR3 here is CASSAWGREQYF. Here the CDR3 DNA reads TGTGCCAGCAGCGCCTGGGGACGAGAGCAGTACTTC.

Many counts were recorded for this clonotype. The chain is built from TRBV12-3 or TRBV12-4 and TRBJ1-2; TRBD1 matches at 11 bases. This CDR3 is built from 15 residues. The V gene end was trimmed by 3 bases and the J gene end by 4 bases; junction bases not matched to a gene: 4. In DNA, the CDR3 is TGTGCCAGCAGTTTCAGGGACAGGGGGGTCTATGGCTACACCTTC. This gives the protein CASSFRDRGVYGYTF.

This clonotype was detected many times. The chain couples TRBV28 to TRBJ1-5, with D possibly being TRBD1 (6 bases). Germline loops: CDR1 MDHEN, CDR2 SYDVKM. CDR3 size: 15 residues. Trimming removed 6 bases at V and 1 base at J, with 13 bases between. The CDR3 is CASRPTGLSNQPQHF. CDR3 bases: TGTGCCAGCAGGCCCACAGGGTTGAGCAATCAGCCCCAGCATTTT.

In this sample, this clonotype turned up many times. The chain employs TRBV19 and TRBJ2-7; 9 nucleotides match TRBD1. Germline V gene data show CDR1 as LNHDA and CDR2 as SQIVND (reference sequence). CDR3 length: 13 amino acids. With V trimmed by 6 bases and J by 6 bases, 6 bases remained unmatched. The CDR3: CASRGDRDIEQYF. CDR3 coding DNA: TGTGCCAGTAGGGGGGACAGGGATATCGAGCAGTACTTC.

This clonotype was observed at least ten times. The genes are TRBV11-1 and TRBJ2-7, with 9 bases fitting TRBD1. The CDR3 has 15 residues. The germline CDR1 and CDR2 sequences are SGHAT and FQDESV (reference sequence). V lost 6 bases to trimming and J lost 3 bases; unmatched junction nucleotides: 9. CDR3 in amino acids: CASSSSGTGFYEQYF. As DNA, the CDR3 is TGTGCCAGCAGTTCATCCGGGACAGGGTTCTACGAGCAGTACTTC.

This clonotype appeared many times. Written as DNA, the CDR3 is TGTGCCAGCAGCTTTACAGGGGGCAAGAGCTCCTACAATGAGCAGTTCTTC. Encoded protein: CASSFTGGKSSYNEQFF. V and J are TRBV5-6 and TRBJ2-1; 9 bases match TRBD1. V shed 2 bases and J 0 bases; nucleotides not matched to a gene: 6. The CDR3 totals 17 residues. Germline V gives CDR1 SGHDT, CDR2 YYEEEE.

Many counts were recorded for this clonotype. The rearrangement uses TRBV20-1 and TRBJ2-7; 8 bases line up with TRBD2. The CDR3 has 15 residues. The germline CDR1 and CDR2 sequences are DFQATT and SNEGSKA (reference sequence). V shed 0 bases and J 6 bases; nucleotides not matched to a gene: 10. The CDR3 region is CSAREGAGGPGEQYF. The CDR3 DNA reads TGCAGTGCTAGAGAGGGGGCGGGGGGACCAGGCGAGCAGTACTTC.

This clonotype was counted ten times or more. The chain combines TRBV3-1 with TRBJ2-3; D is unresolved. V lost 1 base and J lost 2, with 13 bases in between. Germline CDR1 is LGHDT and CDR2 is YNNKEL (reference sequence). This CDR3 contains 16 residues. CDR3 DNA sequence: TGTGCCAGCAGCCAAGGTCTCTCTACGTACACAGATACGCAGTATTTT. Translation: CASSQGLSTYTDTQYF.

This clonotype came up many times. The V call is TRBV28, the J call TRBJ1-5; 7 bases fit TRBD1. The V gene end was trimmed by 2 bases and the J gene end by 4 bases; junction bases not matched to a gene: 5. Per the germline V gene, CDR1 is MDHEN and CDR2 is SYDVKM. The CDR3 covers 15 residues. CDR3 DNA: TGTGCCAGCAGTTTACCAGGGGGGGGGAATCAGCCCCAGCATTTT. Translated: CASSLPGGGNQPQHF.

This clonotype showed up many times. The CDR3: CASSPGQGWGGEQFF. The CDR3 coding sequence is TGTGCCAGCAGCCCCGGACAGGGGTGGGGTGGTGAGCAGTTCTTC. The genes are TRBV5-6 and TRBJ2-1; TRBD1 agrees at 9 bases. From germline, CDR1 is SGHDT and CDR2 YYEEEE. CDR3 length: 15 amino acids. V lost 4 bases, J lost 9 bases, and 11 bases stayed unmatched.

This clonotype has a count of ten or more. The chain joins TRBV5-1 to TRBJ2-3; 9 bases align to TRBD1. The V and J ends lost 2 bases and 3 bases, in that order; junction bases with no gene match: 4. This CDR3 has 15 residues. CDR1 and CDR2 (germline): SGHRS, YFSETQ. The CDR3, as DNA: TGCGCCAGCAGCTTAGGACAGGGGATGACAGATACGCAGTATTTT. It yields the protein CASSLGQGMTDTQYF. The full variable domain, rest sourced from reference TRBV5-1 and TRBJ2-3, is KAGVTQTPRYLIKTRGQQVTLSCSPISGHRSVSWYQQTPGQGLQFLFEYFSETQRNKGNFPGRFSGRQFSNSRSEMNVSTLELGDSALYLCASSLGQGMTDTQYFGPGTRLTVL.

This clonotype came up many times. Written as DNA, the CDR3 is TGTGCCAGCCGAGGGACAGGGGGGTTGGAGCAGTACTTC. The encoded protein is CASRGTGGLEQYF. This chain uses TRBV2 with TRBJ2-7; TRBD1 matches at 11 bases. Germline V lookup: CDR1 SNHLY, CDR2 FYNNEI. The V segment lost 8 bases and the J segment 7 bases; nucleotides outside the gene matches: 7. The CDR3 is 13 residues long. The variable domain in full, completed from reference TRBV2 and TRBJ2-7, reads EPEVTQTPSHQVTQMGQEVILRCVPISNHLYFYWYRQILGQKVEFLVSFYNNEISEKSEIFDDQFSVERPDGSNFTLKIRSTKLEDSAMYFCASRGTGGLEQYFGPGTRLTVT.